The next 20 T cell receptor beta chains were all read from a single sample in a study of glioma-infiltrating T cells after dendritic cell vaccination. Clones were sequenced by immunoSEQ multiplex PCR, and TCRdb holds only the in-frame ones, with some missing. The table shows 100,000 to 120,000 clones, with about 90% occurring only once. Sample time point: after dendritic cell vaccination, including at tumor progression/relapse. Sample: blood, taken after dendritic cell vaccination. All receptors come from a human donor with glioblastoma.

The table lists this clone with a few counts. J is TRBJ1-6 and V is TRBV2; TRBD1 aligns across 9 bases. In germline, CDR1 is SNHLY, CDR2 FYNNEI. The CDR3 contains 16 residues. V was clipped by 3 bases and J by 13 bases; unmatched bases: 13. Here the CDR3 DNA reads TGTGCCAGCAGTGAGCTCCCCGGGACAGGGTTTTCCCCCCTCCACTTT. It codes for CASSELPGTGFSPLHF.

The chain is built from TRBV11-2 and TRBJ1-2; 10 nucleotides align to TRBD1. Germline V gene lookup returns CDR1 SGHAT and CDR2 FQNNGV. The CDR3 is 14 amino acids. The junction had 9 bases not matched to a gene; V was cut back by 1 base and J by 13 bases. The CDR3 DNA reads TGTGCCAGCAGCTTAGCACTGGGACAGGGGTTGAGCACCTTC. Translated, it gives CASSLALGQGLSTF.

The V gene is TRBV6-5, the J gene TRBJ2-7; possibly TRBD2 for D (5 bases). The CDR3 spans 15 residues. V was cut by 0 bases and J by 4 bases, with 13 bases left in between. The germline CDR1 and CDR2 sequences are MNHEY and SVGAGI. CDR3 nucleotides: TGTGCCAGCAGTTACTCGACTGGCACGGGATACGAGCAGTACTTC. Its protein is CASSYSTGTGYEQYF.

As concerns this clone: Additional DNA sequences in this sample encode the identical CDR3. CDR3 sequence reads: CASSPPTGGTEAFF. As DNA, the CDR3 is TGTGCCAGTAGTCCACCGACAGGGGGCACTGAAGCTTTCTTT. The rearrangement joins TRBV19 to TRBJ1-1, with 9 bases lining up with TRBD1. Per the germline V gene, CDR1 is LNHDA and CDR2 is SQIVND (reference sequence). The CDR3 has 14 amino acids. The ends lost 5 bases at V and 4 bases at J; junction bases unmatched: 5. Variable domain in full (rest from reference TRBV19 and TRBJ1-1): DGGITQSPKYLFRKEGQNVTLSCEQNLNHDAMYWYRQDPGQGLRLIYYSQIVNDFQKGDIAEGYSVSREKKESFPLTVTSAQKNPTAFYLCASSPPTGGTEAFFGQGTRLTVV.

This clone was seen just once. V and J are TRBV7-8 and TRBJ1-1; 8 nucleotides align to TRBD1. The trim removed 1 base at V and 0 bases at J, leaving 7 bases unmatched. This CDR3 region has 17 residues. Germline-derived CDR1 and CDR2 are SGHVS and FQNEAQ. CDR3 nucleotide sequence: TGTGCCAGCAGCTTAGGGCAGGGGGCCCCCATGAACACTGAAGCTTTCTTT. Residues: CASSLGQGAPMNTEAFF.

The J gene is TRBJ2-5, the V gene TRBV30; D not resolved. The V and J ends lost 1 base and 5 bases respectively, with 5 bases between them. This CDR3 spans 11 amino acids. Germline values: CDR1 GTSNPN, CDR2 SVGIG (reference sequence). The DNA of the CDR3 is TGTGCCTGGAGTGCACAGGAGACCCAGTACTTC. Translated: CAWSAQETQYF.

The CDR3 coding sequence is TGCGCCAGCAGCTTGGAGGACAGGGGGATGAACACTGAAGCTTTCTTT. Encoded protein: CASSLEDRGMNTEAFF. V usage is TRBV5-1 and J usage is TRBJ1-1; the match to TRBD1 covers 10 bases. V gave up 0 bases and J gave up 0 bases; unmatched junction bases: 2. The CDR3 has 16 residues. The germline V gene has CDR1 SGHRS and CDR2 YFSETQ.

The V gene is TRBV13, the J gene TRBJ1-4; TRBD1 aligns across 8 bases. Germline assignment: CDR1 PRHDT and CDR2 FYEKMQ (reference sequence). The CDR3 is made up of 14 amino acids. Trimming cost V 5 bases and J 7 bases; bases outside gene matches: 6. The CDR3 region has the DNA TGTGCCAGCAGCCCCGGGACAGGAGGTGAAAAACTGTTTTTT. Translating gives CASSPGTGGEKLFF.

In the case of this clone: The same CDR3 also results from other DNA sequences found in this sample. The gene calls are TRBV11-2 and TRBJ2-3, with D possibly being TRBD2 (6 bases). CDR1 and CDR2 from the germline V gene are SGHAT and FQNNGV. The CDR3 length is 16 residues. Trimming took 5 bases from V and 4 from J, leaving 19 bases between them. The CDR3 DNA follows: TGTGCCAGCAGCCCCCGACCAACGGGAGAATCAGATACGCAGTATTTT. Amino acid sequence: CASSPRPTGESDTQYF.

V usage is TRBV5-5 and J usage is TRBJ1-2; tentative D call: TRBD1 (6 bases). This CDR3 has 12 amino acids. The germline CDR1 and CDR2 sequences are SGHKS and YYEKEE (reference sequence). Trimming pared 4 bases from V and 4 bases from J, leaving 8 bases between. CDR3 sequence reads: CASSPQGYGYTF. The CDR3 nucleotides read TGTGCCAGCAGCCCACAGGGCTATGGCTACACCTTC.

The V gene is TRBV25-1, the J gene TRBJ1-1, with unresolved D. CDR1 and CDR2 (germline): MGHDK, SYGVNS. The CDR3 loop spans 12 amino acids. With 2 bases removed from V and 10 bases from J, the gap between germline ends came to 11 bases. CDR3 nucleotide sequence: TGTGCCAGCAGTGAAACAGCCGGGGTAGCTTTCTTT. Its protein product is CASSETAGVAFF.

The chain is built from TRBV29-1 and TRBJ1-2, with a possible D match to TRBD1 (5 bases). The CDR3 has 13 residues. Germline-derived CDR1 and CDR2 are SQVTM and ANQGSEA. Trimming cost V 0 bases and J 4 bases, with 9 bases left between them. The DNA for the CDR3 is TGCAGCGTTGAAGAAGGCAGGGCCTATGGCTACACCTTC. Protein: CSVEEGRAYGYTF.

Turning to this clone: One end of the junction is discordant with germline, which a read error may explain. V and J are TRBV7-7 and TRBJ2-7, with 7 nucleotides matching TRBD1. The CDR3 extends over 14 amino acids. From germline, CDR1 is SSHAT and CDR2 FNYEAQ (reference sequence). Written as DNA, the CDR3 is TGTGCTAGCAGCCCCACCCCAGGGGGCTACGAGCAGTACTTC. Residues: CASSPTPGGYEQYF.

This sequence joins TRBV5-3 and TRBJ1-2; 11 positions agree with TRBD1. TRBV5-3 is an ORF; its function is uncertain. Germline trimming cut 4 bases from V and 4 bases from J; bases unmatched to any gene: 6. The CDR3 contains 15 residues. The CDR3 region has the DNA TGTGCCAGAAGCCCGCCGGGACAGGGGGTCTATGGCTACACCTTC. This encodes CARSPPGQGVYGYTF.

The CDR3 region is CASSLPGGGAAYTQYF. The DNA of the CDR3 is TGTGCCAGCAGCTTGCCGGGCGGGGGGGCCGCTTATACGCAGTATTTT. The chain joins TRBV5-4 to TRBJ2-3, with 9 bases identical to TRBD2. The CDR3 totals 16 residues. V trimming: 1 base; J trimming: 7 bases; junction bases outside the gene matches: 10. The germline V gene encodes CDR1 SGHNT and CDR2 YYREEE (reference sequence).

CDR3 bases: TGTGCCAGCAGCTTAGGACAGGGTACGGGCACTGAAGCTTTCTTT. It yields the protein CASSLGQGTGTEAFF. The rearrangement uses TRBV11-2 and TRBJ1-1; 7 nucleotides align to TRBD1. V shed 1 base and J 4 bases; nucleotides not matched to a gene: 6. The CDR3 runs to 15 residues. CDR1 is SGHAT, CDR2 FQNNGV, per germline.

This chain joins TRBV20-1 and TRBJ1-2, with a tentative D call TRBD1 (5 bases). Per the germline V gene, CDR1 is DFQATT and CDR2 is SNEGSKA (reference sequence). The CDR3 covers 11 residues. V lost 6 bases to trimming and J lost 6 bases, with 11 bases between them. The CDR3 here is CSALGPDGYTF. The CDR3 nucleotides are TGCAGTGCCCTGGGGCCGGATGGCTACACCTTC.

This chain connects TRBV4-2 to TRBJ2-7, with TRBD2 matching over 9 bases. The CDR3 totals 16 residues. CDR1 and CDR2 (germline): LGHNA, YNFKEQ. V dropped 0 bases and J dropped 3; count of bases not matched to a gene: 6. The CDR3 is CASSQDFPTSGYEQYF. The DNA for the CDR3 is TGTGCCAGCAGCCAAGATTTTCCGACTAGCGGCTACGAGCAGTACTTC.

V and J are TRBV10-3 and TRBJ2-7; 7 bases fit TRBD1. Unmatched junction bases numbered 5, after V lost 10 bases and J lost 2 bases. Germline CDR1 reads ENHRY; CDR2 reads SYGVKD. The CDR3 runs to 12 residues. The CDR3 region is CASRDSPYEQYF. The DNA for the CDR3 is TGTGCCAGCCGGGACAGCCCCTACGAGCAGTACTTC.

The chain carries TRBV7-2 and TRBJ2-4, with 8 positions matching TRBD1. V was pared by 1 base and J by 0 bases, with 8 bases of the junction left unmatched. CDR1 and CDR2 from the germline V gene are SGHTA and FQGNSA. The CDR3 contains 18 residues. In nucleotides, the CDR3 is TGTGCCAGCAGCTTAGGGTGGGACAGGAGACTAGCCAAAAACATTCAGTACTTC. Encoded protein: CASSLGWDRRLAKNIQYF. The full variable domain, completed using reference TRBV7-2 and TRBJ2-4, is GAGVSQSPSNKVTEKGKDVELRCDPISGHTALYWYRQSLGQGLEFLIYFQGNSAPDKSGLPSDRFSAERTGGSVSTLTIQRTQQEDSAVYLCASSLGWDRRLAKNIQYFGAGTRLSVL.